This TCR beta chain was sequenced in a study of shared clonotypes between healthy human individuals (TCRdb year 2020). Study-wide context: The cohort comprised a couple of women and a few men aged 18 to 49 years. To estimate repertoire size and how much clonotypes are shared between individuals, the study performed deep sequencing of blood TCR repertoires from roughly five healthy adults. Different laboratories and diverse techniques were used to prepare libraries and sequence TCR repertoires, to increase sequencing depth and limit assay-specific biases. Leukapheresis yielded between about 0.85 and 9 billion PBMCs per donor. Findings and caveats that apply to the study as a whole: Sampling was restricted to blood, and TCR repertoires in tissue are likely to differ from TCR repertoires in blood. Because the study included a small number of donors, the genetic and exposure-history diversity represented was limited. Pairwise subsampling led to the expectation that sequencing depth would affect the degree of clonotype sharing among donors.

Per the germline V gene, SGHRS is the CDR1 and YFSETQ is the CDR2. The junction shows trimming of 0 bases on V and 2 bases on J, plus 5 bases between the germline ends. The CDR3 measures 13 amino acids from cysteine to phenylalanine. Of all the DNA, just the CDR3 is kept, 39 bases in frame from base 1. The donors were healthy, HIV-negative adults with no recently reported acute infections or vaccinations. Only Caucasian adults living in Nashville, Tennessee, USA were represented among the donors. For unsorted samples, 90 million or so PBMCs were counted and genomic DNA was extracted with the QIAamp DNA Blood Mini kit. After blood collection by leukapheresis, PBMCs were isolated using Ficoll-Histopaque density gradient centrifugation and then cryopreserved in the vapor phase of liquid nitrogen. Using the deep immunoSEQ assay, TCR CDR3 regions were amplified from genomic DNA by multiplex PCR. Extracted genomic DNA from each cell subset was spread evenly across all wells of several immunoSEQ 96-well plates, with each plate serving as a replicate. For unsorted PBMC, each replicate PCR was loaded with approximately 0.3 ug genomic DNA, equivalent to 25,000 to 35,000 T cell genomes. Genomic DNA from unsorted PBMC was sequenced over ten immunoSEQ deep assay plates. The purified libraries were quantified using a Qubit 3.0 fluorometer, sized with a Bioanalyzer 2100, and then quantified again using the KAPA Library Quantification kit. A separate single-read 150-cycle Illumina NextSeq 550 flow cell was used to sequence each immunoSEQ 96-well plate. The study's processing was this. Because the immunoSEQ output included only junctional sequences and no quality scores, the filtering could not be the same as the filtering used for full-length reads. Sequences were annotated with PyIR, a Python wrapper for IgBLAST v1.9, using IMGT germline references to assign V/J genes and CDR3. Any read was removed if the V/J assignment was weak (E-value above 1e-6), the CDR3 was missing, or the read contained stop codons, out-of-frame junctions, or ambiguous translated residues. V3J clonotypes were defined by identical inferred V gene, J gene, and CDR3 amino acid sequence. Percentage overlap between repertoires was calculated by dividing the number of shared unique clonotypes by the size of the smaller repertoire. Richness of each repertoire was evaluated using RTK rarefaction, the Chao1 estimator, and Recon v2.1 estimates of unobserved clonotypes. Imported from immuneACCESS, the table was reduced by TCRdb to in-frame sequences with V and J called. These copies leave out some clones; in studies compared against another copy, an unresolved V gene accounts for under half, and the cause of the remainder is not known. V and J calls and clone size follow that table, whereas D and trimming were derived from the DNA. The sample yields approximately 500,000 clones; more than 65% were counted once. Clones ranked in the top ten supply 10% to 15% of the sample.

The count of this clone is one. What antigen it recognizes has not been identified. Qualities for individual bases were not recorded, and no much larger clone is one base off. Other DNA sequences of this sample code for an identical CDR3. The rearrangement combines TRBV5-1 with TRBJ2-5; TRBD1 is a possible D gene, resting on 5 matching bases. Sequencing used PBMCs. This receptor was obtained from a woman in her forties in good health. Some clones in this sample may be carry-over from other donors' samples. CDR3 reads: CASSLEGQETQYF. The DNA sequence is TGCGCCAGCAGCTTGGAGGGGCAAGAGACCCAGTACTTC.